This TCR beta chain derives from a study of CD8+CD57+ T cells in acquired aplastic anemia. About the research overall: The mean DNA yield obtained from sorted CD4+ and CD8+ cells came to 3 to 3.5 ug. General study results and limits: Some 28 sequences, all CD8+ CDR3, were shared between patients and controls.

The TCR beta profiling, which covered VDJ combination and CDR3 sequence, was carried out using genomic DNA as the template. TCRdb passed the reads through MiXCR, listing each CDR3 protein once. The table has 250,000 or so distinct CDR3 sequences, around 43% seen once. Trimming cost V 10 bases and J 9 bases; bases outside gene matches: 16. The germline V gene encodes CDR1 SNHLY and CDR2 FYNNEI. This CDR3 has 15 amino acids. An expansion of CD8+CD57+ cells by flow cytometry had been shown in patients chosen for sequencing. On this clonotype itself: The target antigen is unknown.

V is TRBV2 and J is TRBJ1-1; TRBD1 matches at 11 bases. The sample was sorted CD4+, CD8+, or CD8+CD57+ T cells (not recorded which) from PBMCs. The receptor was isolated from a human donor with aplastic anemia. CDR3 sequence reads: CATSRTGGDFFKAFF. The CDR3 DNA sequence: TGTGCCACATCCCGGACAGGGGGCGACTTTTTTAAAGCTTTCTTT. The variable domain in full, completed from reference TRBV2 and TRBJ1-1, reads EPEVTQTPSHQVTQMGQEVILRCVPISNHLYFYWYRQILGQKVEFLVSFYNNEISEKSEIFDDQFSVERPDGSNFTLKIRSTKLEDSAMYFCATSRTGGDFFKAFFGQGTRLTVV.